The rows below give T cell receptor beta chains drawn from one sample of a study of PD-1 blockade in classical Hodgkin lymphoma. TCRdb's copy holds only in-frame clones and misses some; the assay was immunoSEQ multiplex PCR. In the table there are 17,000 or so clones, around 81% of which are singletons. The sequenced sample was CD4+ T cells from blood, obtained at baseline. The receptors come from a human donor with classical Hodgkin lymphoma. CDR3s include the opening cysteine and the closing phenylalanine or tryptophan. The order of the fields is V gene, clone size, J gene, D gene, CDR3 DNA, CDR3 protein. D genes are given only for firm matches. Expanded clones are given a class, and other clones once, few, many or no size at all.

v_gene: TRBV29-1
abundance: .
j_gene: TRBJ2-3
d_gene: .
CDR3nt: TGCAGCGTTGAACGGGGTAGCGCAGATACGCAGTATTTT
CDR3aa: CSVERGSADTQYF

v_gene: TRBV10-3
abundance: .
j_gene: TRBJ2-1
d_gene: .
CDR3nt: TGTGCCATCAGTGAGTCCTCAGCCAATGAGCAGTTCTTC
CDR3aa: CAISESSANEQFF

v_gene: TRBV6-5
abundance: .
j_gene: TRBJ1-1
d_gene: TRBD1
CDR3nt: TGTGCCAGCAAGACGACAGGGGGCTCTGTGGAAGCTTTCTTT
CDR3aa: CASKTTGGSVEAFF

v_gene: TRBV6-5
abundance: .
j_gene: TRBJ1-3
d_gene: .
CDR3nt: TGTGCCAGCATACCTAGGGGGAGCTCTGGAAACACCATATATTTT
CDR3aa: CASIPRGSSGNTIYF

v_gene: TRBV4-3
abundance: .
j_gene: TRBJ1-4
d_gene: TRBD1
CDR3nt: TGCGCCAGCAGCCAAGACAGGGGGCAGGCTAATGAAAAACTGTTTTTT
CDR3aa: CASSQDRGQANEKLFF

v_gene: TRBV19
abundance: .
j_gene: TRBJ1-3
d_gene: .
CDR3nt: TGTGCCAGTAGTATATCCCAGGGACTTGCAGACTCTGGAAACACCATATATTTT
CDR3aa: CASSISQGLADSGNTIYF

v_gene: TRBV10-3
abundance: .
j_gene: TRBJ1-1
d_gene: .
CDR3nt: TGTGCCATCAAAAGGGGGGCTATCAGTGAAGCTTTCTTT
CDR3aa: CAIKRGAISEAFF

v_gene: TRBV19
abundance: .
j_gene: TRBJ1-1
d_gene: TRBD1
CDR3nt: TGTGCCAACCCGACAGGGGAGGACACTGAAGCTTTCTTT
CDR3aa: CANPTGEDTEAFF

v_gene: TRBV5-1
abundance: .
j_gene: TRBJ1-6
d_gene: TRBD1
CDR3nt: TGCGCCAGCAGGACAGGGTACAATTCACCCCTCCACTTT
CDR3aa: CASRTGYNSPLHF

v_gene: TRBV5-4
abundance: .
j_gene: TRBJ1-2
d_gene: .
CDR3nt: TGTGCCAGCAGCTTCTCCGACATGGGGTTCTATGGCTACACCTTC
CDR3aa: CASSFSDMGFYGYTF

v_gene: TRBV6-5
abundance: .
j_gene: TRBJ2-7
d_gene: TRBD1
CDR3nt: TGTGCCAGCAGCCGGACAGGGAAAGACTCCTACGAGCAGTACTTC
CDR3aa: CASSRTGKDSYEQYF

v_gene: TRBV30
abundance: .
j_gene: TRBJ1-6
d_gene: .
CDR3nt: TGTGCCTGGAACCAACAACCAGGGATTTCGCCCCTCCACTTT
CDR3aa: CAWNQQPGISPLHF

v_gene: TRBV6-5
abundance: .
j_gene: TRBJ2-7
d_gene: .
CDR3nt: TGTGCCAGCAGTTACGGCGGACTTTCAGACGAGCAGTACTTC
CDR3aa: CASSYGGLSDEQYF

v_gene: TRBV18
abundance: .
j_gene: TRBJ2-7
d_gene: TRBD1
CDR3nt: TGTGCCAGCTCTCTGGGACAGGGGCGCCCCTACGAGCAGTACTTC
CDR3aa: CASSLGQGRPYEQYF

v_gene: TRBV18
abundance: few
j_gene: TRBJ2-5
d_gene: .
CDR3nt: TGTGCCAGCTCACGCAGGGGACAACAAGAGACCCAGTACTTC
CDR3aa: CASSRRGQQETQYF

v_gene: TRBV5-1
abundance: .
j_gene: TRBJ2-7
d_gene: .
CDR3nt: TGCGCCAGCAGCTTGGGACAGATTTTCGAGCAGTACTTC
CDR3aa: CASSLGQIFEQYF

v_gene: TRBV13
abundance: .
j_gene: TRBJ2-7
d_gene: .
CDR3nt: TGTGCCAGCAGCTTGTCGGATGGGATTATTGGGGAGCAGTACTTC
CDR3aa: CASSLSDGIIGEQYF

v_gene: TRBV6-5
abundance: .
j_gene: TRBJ2-3
d_gene: TRBD1
CDR3nt: TGTGCCAGCAGTTACTCCGGACAGGGGACAGATACGCAGTATTTT
CDR3aa: CASSYSGQGTDTQYF

v_gene: TRBV5-8
abundance: .
j_gene: TRBJ2-3
d_gene: .
CDR3nt: TGTGCCAGCAGTTTCTGGACAGGGACTAACACAGATACGCAGTATTTT
CDR3aa: CASSFWTGTNTDTQYF

v_gene: TRBV11-2
abundance: .
j_gene: TRBJ2-3
d_gene: TRBD1
CDR3nt: TGTGCCAGCAGCTCGTCTCGGGACAGGGGTAATACGCAGTATTTT
CDR3aa: CASSSSRDRGNTQYF

v_gene: TRBV7-2
abundance: .
j_gene: TRBJ2-3
d_gene: .
CDR3nt: TGTGCCAGCAGCCAAACGACAGCAGATACGCAGTATTTT
CDR3aa: CASSQTTADTQYF

v_gene: TRBV9
abundance: once
j_gene: TRBJ1-2
d_gene: .
CDR3nt: TGTGCCAGCAGCGTACAGGGAGCTAACTATGGCTACACCTTC
CDR3aa: CASSVQGANYGYTF

v_gene: TRBV5-4
abundance: .
j_gene: TRBJ2-5
d_gene: TRBD1
CDR3nt: TGTGCCAGCAGCTTGGGAGGGACAGGGGGCGAGACCCAGTACTTC
CDR3aa: CASSLGGTGGETQYF

v_gene: TRBV18
abundance: .
j_gene: TRBJ2-6
d_gene: .
CDR3nt: TGTGCCAGCTCACCGAATTTCGACCCTGGGGCCAACGTCCTGACTTTC
CDR3aa: CASSPNFDPGANVLTF

v_gene: TRBV19
abundance: .
j_gene: TRBJ1-2
d_gene: .
CDR3nt: TGTGCCAGTAGTATCTTCGGGGGTCCCTATGGCTACACCTTC
CDR3aa: CASSIFGGPYGYTF

v_gene: TRBV7-6
abundance: .
j_gene: TRBJ2-1
d_gene: TRBD2
CDR3nt: TGTGCCAGCAGCTTGGCCGCGGGACTAGCTTCCAATGAGCAGTTCTTC
CDR3aa: CASSLAAGLASNEQFF

v_gene: TRBV11-2
abundance: .
j_gene: TRBJ1-2
d_gene: .
CDR3nt: TGTGCCAGCAGCTCCGCGAGGGGCGGAGCATCTTTCCGCTATGGCTACACCTTC
CDR3aa: CASSSARGGASFRYGYTF

v_gene: TRBV7-2
abundance: .
j_gene: TRBJ2-1
d_gene: .
CDR3nt: TGTGCCAGCAGCTTAGCTAGCGGATACAATGAGCAGTTCTTC
CDR3aa: CASSLASGYNEQFF

v_gene: TRBV28
abundance: .
j_gene: TRBJ1-2
d_gene: .
CDR3nt: TGTGCCAGCAACCCCGGGACCCAACAATCCTATGGCTACACCTTC
CDR3aa: CASNPGTQQSYGYTF

v_gene: TRBV6-5
abundance: .
j_gene: TRBJ1-5
d_gene: TRBD1
CDR3nt: TGTGCCAGCAGCCAGGGACAGGGTAATCAGCCCCAGCATTTT
CDR3aa: CASSQGQGNQPQHF

v_gene: TRBV7-9
abundance: .
j_gene: TRBJ2-2
d_gene: .
CDR3nt: TGTGCCAGCAGCGCCATCAGGGGCTGGGACCCCGGGGAGCTGTTTTTT
CDR3aa: CASSAIRGWDPGELFF

v_gene: TRBV4-1
abundance: .
j_gene: TRBJ2-1
d_gene: TRBD2
CDR3nt: TGCGCCAGCAGCCAAGATCGTGTCGGGGGGGGGTATGAGCAGTTCTTC
CDR3aa: CASSQDRVGGGYEQFF

v_gene: TRBV7-9
abundance: .
j_gene: TRBJ2-5
d_gene: .
CDR3nt: TGTGCCAGCAGCTTTGGGATTCCGAGGGGGGGCCAGTACTTC
CDR3aa: CASSFGIPRGGQYF

v_gene: TRBV7-3
abundance: few
j_gene: TRBJ1-1
d_gene: .
CDR3nt: TGTGCCAGCAGCACCCGGGCGAACACTGAAGCTTTCTTT
CDR3aa: CASSTRANTEAFF

v_gene: TRBV10-3
abundance: .
j_gene: TRBJ2-2
d_gene: .
CDR3nt: TGTGCCATCAGACCCGACTCCCGGAACACCGGGGAGCTGTTTTTT
CDR3aa: CAIRPDSRNTGELFF